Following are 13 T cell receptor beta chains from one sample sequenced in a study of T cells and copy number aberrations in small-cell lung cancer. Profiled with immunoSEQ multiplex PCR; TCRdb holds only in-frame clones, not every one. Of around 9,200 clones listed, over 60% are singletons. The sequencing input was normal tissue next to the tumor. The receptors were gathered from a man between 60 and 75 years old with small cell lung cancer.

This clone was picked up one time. This CDR3 reads CSVEAPGLAKSDTQYF. CDR3 in DNA: TGCAGCGTTGAAGCCCCGGGACTAGCAAAGTCAGATACGCAGTATTTT. The chain links TRBV29-1 to TRBJ2-3; 9 bases fit TRBD2. The CDR3 is made up of 16 amino acids. CDR1 is SQVTM and CDR2 is ANQGSEA in the germline V gene. Trimming at V came to 1 base and at J to 4 bases, leaving 9 bases not matched to a gene.

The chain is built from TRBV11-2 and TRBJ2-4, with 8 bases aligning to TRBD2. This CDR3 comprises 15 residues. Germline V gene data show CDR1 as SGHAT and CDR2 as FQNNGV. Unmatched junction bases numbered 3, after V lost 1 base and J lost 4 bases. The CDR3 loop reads CASSLVPGGKNIQYF. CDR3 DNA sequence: TGTGCCAGCAGCTTAGTTCCGGGAGGGAAAAACATTCAGTACTTC.

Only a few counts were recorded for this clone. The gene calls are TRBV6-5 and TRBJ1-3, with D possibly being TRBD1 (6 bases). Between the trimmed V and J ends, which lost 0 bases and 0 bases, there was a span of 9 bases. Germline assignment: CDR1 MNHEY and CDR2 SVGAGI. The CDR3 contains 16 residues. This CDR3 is CASSYSRGSSGNTIYF. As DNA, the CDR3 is TGTGCCAGCAGTTACTCGAGGGGGAGCTCTGGAAACACCATATATTTT.

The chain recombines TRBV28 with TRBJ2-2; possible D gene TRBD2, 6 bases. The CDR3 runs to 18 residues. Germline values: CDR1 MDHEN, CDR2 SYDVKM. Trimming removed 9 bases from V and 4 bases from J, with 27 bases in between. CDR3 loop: CASSARNFGRRATGELFF. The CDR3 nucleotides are TGTGCCAGTTCGGCTCGAAATTTCGGGAGAAGGGCCACCGGGGAGCTGTTTTTT.

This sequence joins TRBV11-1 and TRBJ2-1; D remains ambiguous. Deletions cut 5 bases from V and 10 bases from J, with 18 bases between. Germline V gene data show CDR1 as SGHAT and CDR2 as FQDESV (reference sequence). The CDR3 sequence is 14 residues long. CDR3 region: CASSPSSFEWEQFF. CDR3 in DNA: TGTGCCAGCAGCCCATCTTCCTTTGAGTGGGAGCAGTTCTTC.

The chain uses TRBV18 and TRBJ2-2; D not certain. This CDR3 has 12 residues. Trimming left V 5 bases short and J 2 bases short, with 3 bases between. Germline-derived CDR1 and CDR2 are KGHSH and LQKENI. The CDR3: CASSTNTGELFF. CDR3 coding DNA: TGTGCCAGCTCAACCAACACCGGGGAGCTGTTTTTT. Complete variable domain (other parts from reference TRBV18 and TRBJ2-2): NAGVMQNPRHLVRRRGQEARLRCSPMKGHSHVYWYRQLPEEGLKFMVYLQKENIIDESGMPKERFSAEFPKEGPSILRIQQVVRGDSAAYFCASSTNTGELFFGEGSRLTVL.

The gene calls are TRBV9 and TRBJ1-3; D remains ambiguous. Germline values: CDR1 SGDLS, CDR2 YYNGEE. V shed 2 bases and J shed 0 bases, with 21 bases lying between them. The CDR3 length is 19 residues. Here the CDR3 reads CASSVGSRPKDISGNTIYF. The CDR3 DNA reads TGTGCCAGCAGCGTCGGATCAAGACCGAAGGATATCTCTGGAAACACCATATATTTT.

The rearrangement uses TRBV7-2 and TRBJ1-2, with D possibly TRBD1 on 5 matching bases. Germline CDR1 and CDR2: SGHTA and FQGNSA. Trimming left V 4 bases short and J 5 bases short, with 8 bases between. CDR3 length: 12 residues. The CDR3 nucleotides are TGTGCCAGCAGCTCGCAGGGTTATGGCTACACCTTC. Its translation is CASSSQGYGYTF.

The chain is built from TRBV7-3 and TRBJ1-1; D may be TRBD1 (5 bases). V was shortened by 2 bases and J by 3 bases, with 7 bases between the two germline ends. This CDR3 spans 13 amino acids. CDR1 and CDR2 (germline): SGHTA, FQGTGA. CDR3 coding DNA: TGTGCCAGCAGCTTAGCGGGGGACACTGAAGCTTTCTTT. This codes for CASSLAGDTEAFF.

CDR3 sequence (DNA): TGTGCCAGCAGCCAAGAGATGGGACAACCCTCCTACGAGCAGTACTTC. Translating it yields CASSQEMGQPSYEQYF. The chain combines TRBV4-2 with TRBJ2-7; maybe TRBD1 (6 bases). Trimming stripped 0 bases from V and 0 bases from J, with 12 bases between. There are 16 residues in the CDR3. Germline-derived CDR1 and CDR2 are LGHNA and YNFKEQ.

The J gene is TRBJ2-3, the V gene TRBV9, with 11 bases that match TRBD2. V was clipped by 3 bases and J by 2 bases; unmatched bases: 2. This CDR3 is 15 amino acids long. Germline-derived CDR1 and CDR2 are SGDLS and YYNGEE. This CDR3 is CASSGLAGTTDTQYF. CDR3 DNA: TGTGCCAGCAGCGGACTAGCGGGAACCACAGATACGCAGTATTTT.

The CDR3 is CASSEPLKAATYEQYF. CDR3 in DNA: TGTGCCAGCAGTGAACCCTTAAAGGCTGCCACCTACGAGCAGTACTTC. The V gene is TRBV6-1, the J gene TRBJ2-7; D uncertain. The CDR3 is 16 residues long. V lost 2 bases, J lost 2 bases, and 16 bases lay in between. Germline V gene data show CDR1 as MNHNS and CDR2 as SASEGT.

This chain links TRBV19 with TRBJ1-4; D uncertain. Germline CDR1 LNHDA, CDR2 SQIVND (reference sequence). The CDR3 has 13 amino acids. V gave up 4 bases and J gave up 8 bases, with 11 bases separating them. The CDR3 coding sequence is TGTGCCAGTAGTAATGCCGCTTACGAAAAACTGTTTTTT. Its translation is CASSNAAYEKLFF.